Sequencing of this T cell receptor (beta chain) was carried out in a study of response to subunit inactivated influenza vaccine. General study findings and limits: Authors suggested seasonal influenza vaccinations each recruit few new T cells.

Germline lookup yields CDR1 LGHDT and CDR2 YNNKEL (reference sequence). The CDR3 length is 15 residues. Trimming removed 0 bases from V and 0 bases from J, with 7 bases in between. TCRdb reanalysed the RT-PCR reads using MiXCR and keeps one entry per CDR3 protein. This table holds 150,000 to 200,000 distinct CDR3 sequences, about 10% found once. This clonotype was counted between two and nine times. What it binds is unknown. The sample was CD8+ T cells sorted from PBMCs, taken less than 30 months after vaccination. This sequence originates from a man between 50 and 75 years old who received an inactivated influenza vaccine. The chain is built from TRBV3-1 and TRBJ2-3; D call uncertain. The CDR3 loop reads CASSQESASTDTQYF. DNA of the CDR3: TGTGCCAGCAGCCAAGAGAGCGCTAGCACAGATACGCAGTATTTT.